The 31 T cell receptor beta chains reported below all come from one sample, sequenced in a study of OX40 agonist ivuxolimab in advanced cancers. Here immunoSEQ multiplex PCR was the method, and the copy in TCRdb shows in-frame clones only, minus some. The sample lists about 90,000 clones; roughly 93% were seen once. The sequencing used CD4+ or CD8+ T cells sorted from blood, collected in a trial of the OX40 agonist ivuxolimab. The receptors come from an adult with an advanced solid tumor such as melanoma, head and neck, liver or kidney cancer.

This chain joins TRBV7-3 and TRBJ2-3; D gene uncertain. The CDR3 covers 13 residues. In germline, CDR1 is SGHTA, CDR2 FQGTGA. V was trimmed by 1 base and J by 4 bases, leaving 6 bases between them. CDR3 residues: CASSLIRADTQYF. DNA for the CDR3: TGTGCCAGCAGCTTAATCCGTGCAGATACGCAGTATTTT.

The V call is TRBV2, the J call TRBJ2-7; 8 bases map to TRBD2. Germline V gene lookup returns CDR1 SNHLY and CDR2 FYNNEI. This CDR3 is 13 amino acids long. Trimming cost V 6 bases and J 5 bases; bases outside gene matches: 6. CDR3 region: CASSIPGGDEQYF. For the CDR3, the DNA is TGTGCCAGCAGCATCCCCGGGGGGGACGAGCAGTACTTC. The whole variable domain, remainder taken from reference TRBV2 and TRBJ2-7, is EPEVTQTPSHQVTQMGQEVILRCVPISNHLYFYWYRQILGQKVEFLVSFYNNEISEKSEIFDDQFSVERPDGSNFTLKIRSTKLEDSAMYFCASSIPGGDEQYFGPGTRLTVT.

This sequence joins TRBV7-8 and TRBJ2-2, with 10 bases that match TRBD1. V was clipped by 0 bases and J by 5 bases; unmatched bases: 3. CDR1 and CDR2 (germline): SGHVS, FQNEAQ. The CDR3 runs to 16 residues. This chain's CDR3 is CASSLAGTGVTGELFF. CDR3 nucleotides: TGTGCCAGCAGCTTAGCGGGGACAGGGGTAACCGGGGAGCTGTTTTTT.

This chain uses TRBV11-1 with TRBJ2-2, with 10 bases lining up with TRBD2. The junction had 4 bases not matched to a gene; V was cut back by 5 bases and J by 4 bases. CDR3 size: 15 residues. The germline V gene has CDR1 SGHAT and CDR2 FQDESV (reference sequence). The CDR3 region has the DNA TGTGCCAGCAGCCGAAGACTAGCGGGCACCGGGGAGCTGTTTTTT. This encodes CASSRRLAGTGELFF.

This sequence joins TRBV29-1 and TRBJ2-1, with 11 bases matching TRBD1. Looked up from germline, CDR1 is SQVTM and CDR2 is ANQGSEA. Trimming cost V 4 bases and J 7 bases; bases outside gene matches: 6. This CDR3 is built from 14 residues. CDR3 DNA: TGCAGCGTTGGGGGTGGACAGGGGGCAAATGAGCAGTTCTTC. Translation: CSVGGGQGANEQFF.

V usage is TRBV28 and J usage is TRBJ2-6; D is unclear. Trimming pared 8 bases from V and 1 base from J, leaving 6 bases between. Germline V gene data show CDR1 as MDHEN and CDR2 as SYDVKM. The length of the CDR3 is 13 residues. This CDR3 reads CASRTSGANVLTF. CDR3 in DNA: TGTGCCAGCCGAACATCTGGGGCCAACGTCCTGACTTTC.

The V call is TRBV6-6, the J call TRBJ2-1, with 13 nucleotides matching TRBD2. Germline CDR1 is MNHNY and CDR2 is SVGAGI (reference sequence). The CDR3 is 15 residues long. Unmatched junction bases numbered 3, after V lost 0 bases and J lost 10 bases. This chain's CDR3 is CASSYSPGLAGEQFF. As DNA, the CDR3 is TGTGCCAGCAGTTACTCGCCGGGACTAGCGGGGGAGCAGTTCTTC.

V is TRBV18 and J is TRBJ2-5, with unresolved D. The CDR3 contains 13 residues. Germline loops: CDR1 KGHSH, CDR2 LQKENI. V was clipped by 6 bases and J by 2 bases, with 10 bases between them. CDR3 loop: CASSANTQETQYF. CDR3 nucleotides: TGTGCCAGCTCGGCAAATACTCAAGAGACCCAGTACTTC.

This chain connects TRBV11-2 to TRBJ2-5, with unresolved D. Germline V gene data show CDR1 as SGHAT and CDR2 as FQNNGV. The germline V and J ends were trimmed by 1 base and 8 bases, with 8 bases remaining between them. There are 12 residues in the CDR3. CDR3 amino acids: CASSLVVETQYF. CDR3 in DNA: TGTGCCAGCAGCTTAGTGGTAGAAACCCAGTACTTC.

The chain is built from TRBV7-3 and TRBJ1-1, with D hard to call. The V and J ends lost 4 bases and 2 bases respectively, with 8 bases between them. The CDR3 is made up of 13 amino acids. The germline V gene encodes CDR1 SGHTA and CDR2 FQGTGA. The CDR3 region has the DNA TGTGCCAGCAGCTCAACTTCTAACACTGAAGCTTTCTTT. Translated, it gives CASSSTSNTEAFF. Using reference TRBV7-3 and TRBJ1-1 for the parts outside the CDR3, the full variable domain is GAGVSQTPSNKVTEKGKYVELRCDPISGHTALYWYRQSLGQGPEFLIYFQGTGAADDSGLPNDRFFAVRPEGSVSTLKIQRTERGDSAVYLCASSSTSNTEAFFGQGTRLTVV.

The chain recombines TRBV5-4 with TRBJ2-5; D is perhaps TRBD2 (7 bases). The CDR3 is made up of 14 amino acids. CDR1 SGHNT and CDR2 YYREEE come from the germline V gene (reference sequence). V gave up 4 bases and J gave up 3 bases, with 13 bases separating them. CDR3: CASSPGGQKETQYF. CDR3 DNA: TGTGCCAGCAGCCCGGGGGGACAAAAAGAGACCCAGTACTTC.

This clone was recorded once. CDR3: CASSQGLAGVREQYF. Written as DNA, the CDR3 is TGCGCCAGCAGCCAAGGACTAGCGGGAGTAAGGGAGCAGTACTTC. V and J are TRBV4-3 and TRBJ2-7; 12 positions match TRBD2. The ends lost 1 base at V and 7 bases at J; junction bases unmatched: 5. Germline CDR1 LGHNA, CDR2 YSLEER. There are 15 residues in the CDR3.

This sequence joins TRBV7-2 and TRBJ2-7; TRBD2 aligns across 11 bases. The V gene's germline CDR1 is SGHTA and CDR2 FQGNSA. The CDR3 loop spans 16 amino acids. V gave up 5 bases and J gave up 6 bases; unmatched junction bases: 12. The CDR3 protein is CASSPTLTSGSSEQYF. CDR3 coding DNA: TGTGCCAGCAGCCCGACGCTAACTAGCGGGAGTTCCGAGCAGTACTTC.

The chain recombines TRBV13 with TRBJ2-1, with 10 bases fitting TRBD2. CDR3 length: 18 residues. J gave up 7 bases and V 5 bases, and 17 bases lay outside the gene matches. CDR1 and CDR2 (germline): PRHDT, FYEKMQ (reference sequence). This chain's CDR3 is CASSSAGTASGRGNEQFF. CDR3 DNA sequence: TGTGCCAGCAGCAGTGCTGGGACGGCTAGCGGGAGAGGGAATGAGCAGTTCTTC. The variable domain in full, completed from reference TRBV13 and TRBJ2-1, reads AAGVIQSPRHLIKEKRETATLKCYPIPRHDTVYWYQQGPGQDPQFLISFYEKMQSDKGSIPDRFSAQQFSDYHSELNMSSLELGDSALYFCASSSAGTASGRGNEQFFGPGTRLTVL.

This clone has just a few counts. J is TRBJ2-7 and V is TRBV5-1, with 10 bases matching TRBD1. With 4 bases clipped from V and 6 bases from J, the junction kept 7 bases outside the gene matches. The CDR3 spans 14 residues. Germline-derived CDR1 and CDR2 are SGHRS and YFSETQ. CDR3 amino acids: CASSATGGSIEQYF. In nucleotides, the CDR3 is TGCGCCAGCAGCGCGACAGGGGGCTCGATCGAGCAGTACTTC.

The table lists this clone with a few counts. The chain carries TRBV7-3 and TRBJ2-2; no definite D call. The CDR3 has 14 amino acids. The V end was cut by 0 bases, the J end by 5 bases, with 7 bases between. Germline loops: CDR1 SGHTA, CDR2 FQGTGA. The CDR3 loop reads CASSLTFRTGELFF. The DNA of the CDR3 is TGTGCCAGCAGCTTAACGTTCCGGACCGGGGAGCTGTTTTTT.

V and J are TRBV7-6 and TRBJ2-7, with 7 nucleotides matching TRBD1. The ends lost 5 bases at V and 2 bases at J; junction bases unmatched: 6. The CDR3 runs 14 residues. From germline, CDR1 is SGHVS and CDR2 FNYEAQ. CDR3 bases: TGTGCCAGCAGCCGCTGGACAGGCGCCTACGAGCAGTACTTC. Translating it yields CASSRWTGAYEQYF. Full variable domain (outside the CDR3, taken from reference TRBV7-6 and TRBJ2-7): GAGVSQSPRYKVTKRGQDVALRCDPISGHVSLYWYRQALGQGPEFLTYFNYEAQQDKSGLPNDRFSAERPEGSISTLTIQRTEQRDSAMYRCASSRWTGAYEQYFGPGTRLTVT.

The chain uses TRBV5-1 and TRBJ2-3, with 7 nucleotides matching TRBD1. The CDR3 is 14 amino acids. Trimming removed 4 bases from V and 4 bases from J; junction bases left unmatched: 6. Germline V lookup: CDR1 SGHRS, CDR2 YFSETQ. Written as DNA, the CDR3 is TGCGCCAGCAGCCCCACTACAGGGGCAGATACGCAGTATTTT. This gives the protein CASSPTTGADTQYF.

CDR3 coding DNA: TGCGCCAGCAGCTTCCAGGGGGCTTACGAGCAGTACTTC. Its protein is CASSFQGAYEQYF. This chain joins TRBV5-1 and TRBJ2-7, with TRBD1 matching over 8 bases. In germline, CDR1 is SGHRS, CDR2 YFSETQ. Trimming cost V 2 bases and J 4 bases; bases outside gene matches: 2. The CDR3 length is 13 residues.

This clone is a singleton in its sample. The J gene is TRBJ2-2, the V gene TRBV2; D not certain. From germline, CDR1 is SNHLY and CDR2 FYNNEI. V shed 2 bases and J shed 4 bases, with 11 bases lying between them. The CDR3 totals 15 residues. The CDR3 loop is CASSERQLFTGELFF. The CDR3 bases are TGTGCCAGCAGTGAACGGCAGTTATTCACCGGGGAGCTGTTTTTT. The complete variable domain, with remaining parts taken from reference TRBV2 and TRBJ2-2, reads EPEVTQTPSHQVTQMGQEVILRCVPISNHLYFYWYRQILGQKVEFLVSFYNNEISEKSEIFDDQFSVERPDGSNFTLKIRSTKLEDSAMYFCASSERQLFTGELFFGEGSRLTVL.

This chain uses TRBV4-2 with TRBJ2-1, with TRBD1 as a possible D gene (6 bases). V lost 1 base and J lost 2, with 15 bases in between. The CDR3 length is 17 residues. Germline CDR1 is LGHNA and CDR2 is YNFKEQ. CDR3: CASSQGGQGTPYNEQFF. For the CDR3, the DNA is TGTGCCAGCAGCCAAGGGGGGCAGGGGACCCCCTACAATGAGCAGTTCTTC.

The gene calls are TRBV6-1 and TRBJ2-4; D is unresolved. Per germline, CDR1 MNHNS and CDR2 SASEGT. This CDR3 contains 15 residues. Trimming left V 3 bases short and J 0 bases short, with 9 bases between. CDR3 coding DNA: TGTGCCAGCAGTGACTCCGTTCTAGCCAAAAACATTCAGTACTTC. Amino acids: CASSDSVLAKNIQYF.

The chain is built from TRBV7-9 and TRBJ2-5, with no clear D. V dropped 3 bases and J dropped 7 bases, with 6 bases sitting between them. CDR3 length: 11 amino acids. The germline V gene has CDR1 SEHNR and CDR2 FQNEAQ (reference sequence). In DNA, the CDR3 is TGTGCCAGCAGCTTGGGTGGGACCCAGTACTTC. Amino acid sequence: CASSLGGTQYF.

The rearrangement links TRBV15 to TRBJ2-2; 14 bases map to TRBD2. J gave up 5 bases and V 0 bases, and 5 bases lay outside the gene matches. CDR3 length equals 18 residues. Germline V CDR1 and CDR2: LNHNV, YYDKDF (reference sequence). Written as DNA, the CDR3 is TGTGCCACCAGCAGAGACCTTGGACTAGCGGGGGGAACCGGGGAGCTGTTTTTT. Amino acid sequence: CATSRDLGLAGGTGELFF.

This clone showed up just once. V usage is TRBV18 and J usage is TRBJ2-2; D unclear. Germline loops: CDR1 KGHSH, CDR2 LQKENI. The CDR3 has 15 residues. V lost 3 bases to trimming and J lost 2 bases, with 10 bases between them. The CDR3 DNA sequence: TGTGCCAGCTCACCGACGGACGCAAACACCGGGGAGCTGTTTTTT. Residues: CASSPTDANTGELFF.

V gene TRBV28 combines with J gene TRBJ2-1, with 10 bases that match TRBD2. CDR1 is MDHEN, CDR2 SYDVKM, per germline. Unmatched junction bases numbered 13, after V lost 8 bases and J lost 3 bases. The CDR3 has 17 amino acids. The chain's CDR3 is CASLPPRAGGYYNEQFF. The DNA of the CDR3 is TGTGCCAGCCTCCCGCCTCGAGCGGGAGGGTACTACAATGAGCAGTTCTTC.

CDR3 in amino acids: CSVGSEGGTQYF. CDR3 coding DNA: TGCAGCGTTGGCTCCGAGGGGGGCACGCAGTATTTT. This chain connects TRBV29-1 to TRBJ2-3; the D gene could be TRBD1 or TRBD2 (6 bases each). The CDR3 extends over 12 amino acids. The germline V and J ends were trimmed by 4 bases and 9 bases, with 14 bases remaining between them. Germline lookup yields CDR1 SQVTM and CDR2 ANQGSEA.

The CDR3 reads CASIRLAGGRTDTQYF. The CDR3 DNA reads as TGTGCCAGCATTCGACTAGCGGGAGGTCGGACAGATACGCAGTATTTT. The V and J genes are TRBV27 and TRBJ2-3; TRBD2 matches 13 bases. CDR1 is MNHEY, CDR2 SMNVEV, per germline (reference sequence). Trimming took 7 bases from V and 3 from J; bases not matched to a gene: 7. This CDR3 is built from 16 residues.

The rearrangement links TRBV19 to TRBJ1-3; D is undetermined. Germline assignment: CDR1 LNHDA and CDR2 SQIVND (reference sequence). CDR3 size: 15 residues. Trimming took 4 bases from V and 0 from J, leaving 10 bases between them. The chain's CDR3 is CASSTTAISGNTIYF. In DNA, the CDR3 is TGTGCCAGTAGTACAACAGCGATCTCTGGAAACACCATATATTTT.

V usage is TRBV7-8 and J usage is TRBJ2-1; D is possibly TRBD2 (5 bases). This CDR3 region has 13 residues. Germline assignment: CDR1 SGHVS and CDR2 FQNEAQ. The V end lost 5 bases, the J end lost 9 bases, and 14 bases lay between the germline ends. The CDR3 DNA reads TGTGCCAGCAGCCAACAGCTTACTAGTGAGCAGTTCTTC. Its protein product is CASSQQLTSEQFF.

CDR3 residues: CSARTRISYTF. CDR3 DNA: TGCAGTGCTCGGACCCGTATTAGCTACACCTTC. This chain links TRBV20-1 with TRBJ1-2; D not certain. The CDR3 spans 11 residues. Germline V lookup: CDR1 DFQATT, CDR2 SNEGSKA (reference sequence). Trimming pared 5 bases from V and 9 bases from J, leaving 13 bases between.